This T cell receptor beta chain was obtained from a study of T cell changes during pregnancy in multiple sclerosis. CDR1 is SGHDT and CDR2 is YYEEEE in the germline V gene. The CDR3 totals 17 residues. The V segment lost 4 bases and the J segment 0 bases; nucleotides outside the gene matches: 5. The method was immunoSEQ multiplex PCR; TCRdb's version includes in-frame clones alone and lacks a portion of them. Of roughly 18,000 clones in the sample, 80% to 90% were seen once. This clonotype was sampled from a female donor in good health, enrolled as a control in a pregnancy study. The rearrangement joins TRBV5-6 to TRBJ1-5, with TRBD1 matching 12 bases. Material: CD8+ T cells from peripheral blood mononuclear cells, obtained after pregnancy. This chain's CDR3 is CASSQGQGAYSNQPQHF. CDR3 sequence (DNA): TGTGCCAGCAGCCAGGGACAGGGGGCTTATAGCAATCAGCCCCAGCATTTT.